This TCR beta chain was captured in a study of cytomegalovirus exposure and HLA in healthy donors (dated by TCRdb to about 2017). As for the study more broadly: According to a later analysis, the approximately 120 validation repertoires were produced on the same platform as the 666 repertoires of the first cohort. To predict cytomegalovirus infection status, the study combined high-throughput TCR immunosequencing, statistical association of individual TCRs with disease status, and machine learning. The aim of the study was to test whether cataloging public T cell receptors could identify signatures of past pathogen exposure. Along with the roughly 610-subject first cohort, a separate validation cohort of more than 90 different subjects was used.

The donors belonged to the validation cohort of 120 subjects, which was separate from the approximately 680-subject first cohort. Details on this clone: The antigen this receptor binds is unknown. Base qualities are not recorded, but no much larger clone differs from it by a single base.

Taken from cysteine to phenylalanine, the CDR3 has 15 residues. CDR3 DNA is the only sequence kept; it has 45 bases, read in frame from the first base. V trim: 0 bases; J trim: 3 bases; unmatched bases: 3. Reading the germline V gene gives CDR1 SGHRS and CDR2 YFSETQ. Here is what the overall study found, with its caveats: The study listed 150 to 200 TCR beta chains as associated with cytomegalovirus. Across donors, most TCR sequences were observed very rarely, whereas some public TCRs were present in many individuals. Cytomegalovirus status was reported to be diagnosed by the classifier with high specificity and sensitivity in both the original and validation cohorts. All 120 or so repertoires were used to score co-occurrence in the validation cohort in a later analysis, because that analysis had no HLA typing for the cohort. In vitro tests confirmed that three of the cytomegalovirus-associated TCR beta chains recognize cytomegalovirus antigens. The authors suggested that the approach could potentially be generalized to other disease states and immunological phenotypes. Subsequent analysis determined that TCRs grouped into clusters in the first cohort also showed a tendency toward co-occurrence across the approximately 120 validation repertoires, and 85% to 95% of cluster scores exceeded 0.

Library preparation was by the immunoSEQ multiplex PCR assay. Per the original workflow: A statistical classification framework was built for diagnosing cytomegalovirus status from the catalog of TCR beta chain sequences. TCRdb retrieved this table from immuneACCESS and kept in-frame rearrangements only. Not all clones are present; in checked studies, unresolved V genes account for under half, and no reason is known for the remainder. Clone size and the V and J calls come from that table; the DNA yielded D and trimming. Here the sample has 50,000 to 70,000 clones; about 95% occur a single time. Approximately 6.4% of the sample is held by the ten biggest clonotypes.

Sequences were obtained from PBMCs. The chain couples TRBV5-1 to TRBJ2-3; 8 central bases correspond to TRBD1. The TCR comes from a woman aged 18-29 years in good health and CMV-seropositive. DNA sequence: TGCGCCAGCAGCTTGGAACAGGGGGTAACAGATACGCAGTATTTT. Its translation reads: CASSLEQGVTDTQYF.